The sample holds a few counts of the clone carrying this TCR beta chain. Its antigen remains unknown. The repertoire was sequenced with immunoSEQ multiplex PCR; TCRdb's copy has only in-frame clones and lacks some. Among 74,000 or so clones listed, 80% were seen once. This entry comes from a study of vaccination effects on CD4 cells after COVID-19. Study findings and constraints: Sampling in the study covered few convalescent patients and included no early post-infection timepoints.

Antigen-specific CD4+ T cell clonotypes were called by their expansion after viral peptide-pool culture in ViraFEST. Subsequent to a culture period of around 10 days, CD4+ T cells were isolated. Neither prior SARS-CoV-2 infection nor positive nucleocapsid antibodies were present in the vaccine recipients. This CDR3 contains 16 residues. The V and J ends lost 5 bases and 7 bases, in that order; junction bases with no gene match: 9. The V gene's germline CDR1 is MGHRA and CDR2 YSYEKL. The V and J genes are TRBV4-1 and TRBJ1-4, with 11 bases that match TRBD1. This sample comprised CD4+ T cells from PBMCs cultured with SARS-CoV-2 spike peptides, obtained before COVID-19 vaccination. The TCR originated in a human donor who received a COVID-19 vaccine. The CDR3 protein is CASSSPGTGGAEKLFF. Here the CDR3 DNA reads TGCGCCAGCAGCAGCCCCGGGACAGGGGGAGCTGAAAAACTGTTTTTT.